Sequencing of this T cell receptor beta chain was carried out in a study of control samples from healthy donors and cancer patients. Assay: immunoSEQ multiplex PCR; the TCRdb copy retains only in-frame clones and omits some. The table includes 75,000 to 90,000 clones, about 89% detected once. The CDR3 is 17 amino acids. Germline assignment: CDR1 MNHNS and CDR2 SASEGT. V shed 4 bases and J shed 2 bases, with 20 bases lying between them. Sequenced material: blood. The J gene is TRBJ2-5, the V gene TRBV6-1, with D perhaps TRBD1 (7 bases). The receptor's source is a man in his fifties in good health. CDR3 sequence: CASSVRFLRGVQETQYF. The DNA for the CDR3 is TGTGCCAGCAGTGTTCGGTTCCTCAGGGGGGTGCAAGAGACCCAGTACTTC.